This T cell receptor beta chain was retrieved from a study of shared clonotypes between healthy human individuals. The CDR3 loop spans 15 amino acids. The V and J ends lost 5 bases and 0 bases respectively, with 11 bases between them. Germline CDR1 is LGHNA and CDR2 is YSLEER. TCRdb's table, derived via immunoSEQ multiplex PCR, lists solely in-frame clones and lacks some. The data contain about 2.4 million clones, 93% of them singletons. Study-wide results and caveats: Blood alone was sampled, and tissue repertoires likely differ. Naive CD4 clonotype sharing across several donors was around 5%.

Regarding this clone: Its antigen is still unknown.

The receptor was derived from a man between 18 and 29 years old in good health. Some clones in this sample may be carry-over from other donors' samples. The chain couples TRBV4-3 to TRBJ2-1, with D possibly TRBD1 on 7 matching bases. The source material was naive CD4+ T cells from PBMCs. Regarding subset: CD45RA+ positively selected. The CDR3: CASSLQGGSYNEQFF. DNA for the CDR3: TGCGCCAGCAGCTTGCAGGGGGGCTCCTACAATGAGCAGTTCTTC.